The entry below gives a single T cell receptor (beta chain) sequence along with its context. Its antigen is undetermined. The source of the sample is a study of shared clonotypes between healthy human individuals. Whole-study context: Aged 18 to 49, the donors were a couple of women and three men.

General study points: Relative to clonotypes present in all four donors, those not shared had lower generation probabilities.

V lost 4 bases, J lost 6 bases, and 11 bases stayed unmatched. Germline values: CDR1 MDHEN, CDR2 SYDVKM. The CDR3 length is 16 residues. The naive CD8 subset, CD45RO-negative cells positively selected for CCR7, excluded terminally differentiated effector memory CD45RA+ cells. In the original analysis: ImmunoSEQ sequences covered only the junction and lacked quality scores; filtering therefore differed. The table came from immunoSEQ multiplex PCR; TCRdb's copy has only in-frame clones and leaves some out. V and J calls and clone size are as listed in that table; D and trimming were resolved from the DNA. Of just over 2,000,000 clones listed, approximately 94% were seen once; the top ten hold 0.85% to 1.2%.

This receptor was obtained from a man aged 18 to 30 in good health. The rearrangement joins TRBV28 to TRBJ2-2; TRBD2 agrees at 7 bases. The source material was naive CD8+ T cells sorted from blood. The CDR3 coding sequence is TGTGCCAGCAGTTCCCCCTCGAGGGAGGGCCCCGGGGAGCTGTTTTTT. Translation gives CASSSPSREGPGELFF.